Following are 31 T cell receptor beta chains from one sample sequenced in a study of blood T cell repertoires in COVID-19. Assay: immunoSEQ multiplex PCR; the TCRdb copy retains only in-frame clones and omits some. The profile shows 55,000 to 70,000 clones, around 77% of them singletons. The sequenced sample was peripheral blood. Receptor source: a man aged 55 to 70 with acute or convalescent COVID-19.

The gene calls are TRBV12-3 or TRBV12-4 and TRBJ1-2; 10 positions match TRBD1. J gave up 6 bases and V 7 bases, and 5 bases lay outside the gene matches. CDR3 length equals 13 residues. CDR3 sequence (DNA): TGTGCCAGCACCCGGACAGGGGGAGATGGCTACACCTTC. Protein sequence: CASTRTGGDGYTF.

This clone was recorded a few times. The V call is TRBV5-1, the J call TRBJ2-5, with 11 bases fitting TRBD1. CDR1 is SGHRS and CDR2 is YFSETQ in the germline V gene. The CDR3 spans 15 residues. V was pared by 5 bases and J by 2 bases, with 5 bases of the junction left unmatched. Here the CDR3 reads CASRGQGARQETQYF. In nucleotides, the CDR3 is TGCGCCAGCAGAGGACAGGGGGCGAGACAAGAGACCCAGTACTTC.

The chain couples TRBV11-2 to TRBJ2-5, with D perhaps TRBD1 (6 bases). Germline V gives CDR1 SGHAT, CDR2 FQNNGV. CDR3 size: 15 residues. V was pared by 1 base and J by 1 base, with 10 bases between. The CDR3 DNA sequence: TGTGCCAGCAGCTTAGGTGGGACAAGCCAAGAGACCCAGTACTTC. Translation: CASSLGGTSQETQYF.

The V call is TRBV18, the J call TRBJ2-7; 10 bases agree with TRBD1. There are 14 residues in the CDR3. Germline V lookup: CDR1 KGHSH, CDR2 LQKENI. J was trimmed by 6 bases and V by 3 bases; bases with no gene match: 5. Here the CDR3 DNA reads TGTGCCAGCTCACCCTCGGGACAGGGGATCGAGCAGTACTTC. It yields the protein CASSPSGQGIEQYF. Based on the CDR3 plus reference TRBV18 and TRBJ2-7, the full variable domain is NAGVMQNPRHLVRRRGQEARLRCSPMKGHSHVYWYRQLPEEGLKFMVYLQKENIIDESGMPKERFSAEFPKEGPSILRIQQVVRGDSAAYFCASSPSGQGIEQYFGPGTRLTVT.

This chain uses TRBV19 with TRBJ1-1, with D tentatively TRBD1 (6 bases). Trimming removed 2 bases from V and 7 bases from J, with 14 bases in between. Germline V lookup: CDR1 LNHDA, CDR2 SQIVND (reference sequence). CDR3 length: 14 amino acids. CDR3 nucleotide sequence: TGTGCCAGTAGTATACGCTCAGGGGTTAGTGAAGCTTTCTTT. It translates to CASSIRSGVSEAFF. The variable domain in full, with the rest retrieved from reference TRBV19 and TRBJ1-1, is DGGITQSPKYLFRKEGQNVTLSCEQNLNHDAMYWYRQDPGQGLRLIYYSQIVNDFQKGDIAEGYSVSREKKESFPLTVTSAQKNPTAFYLCASSIRSGVSEAFFGQGTRLTVV.

This rearrangement joins TRBV6-5 to TRBJ1-1; 11 bases align to TRBD1. CDR3 length: 12 residues. The V and J ends lost 6 bases and 11 bases, in that order; junction bases with no gene match: 5. CDR1 MNHEY and CDR2 SVGAGI come from the germline V gene. The CDR3 protein is CASRHRDRGAFF. In nucleotides, the CDR3 is TGTGCCAGCAGACACCGGGACAGGGGGGCTTTCTTT.

The rearrangement joins TRBV11-3 to TRBJ2-3; unclear D gene. Germline CDR1 and CDR2: SGHNT and YENEEA. Trimming left V 1 base short and J 3 bases short, with 5 bases between. The CDR3 has 13 amino acids. CDR3 nucleotides: TGTGCCAGCAGCTTAGGAGCGACAGATACGCAGTATTTT. It yields the protein CASSLGATDTQYF. Combining the CDR3 with reference TRBV11-3 and TRBJ2-3 gives the whole variable domain EAGVVQSPRYKIIEKKQPVAFWCNPISGHNTLYWYLQNLGQGPELLIRYENEEAVDDSQLPKDRFSAERLKGVDSTLKIQPAELGDSAVYLCASSLGATDTQYFGPGTRLTVL.

To note about this clone: Other DNA sequences from this sample encode an identical CDR3 as well. The J gene is TRBJ2-1, the V gene TRBV2; D unresolved. From germline, CDR1 is SNHLY and CDR2 FYNNEI. The CDR3 has 11 amino acids. V dropped 4 bases and J dropped 7 bases, with 5 bases sitting between them. CDR3 region: CASSGRNEQFF. The CDR3 coding sequence is TGTGCCAGCAGTGGCAGAAATGAGCAGTTCTTC. The full variable domain, with the rest looked up from reference TRBV2 and TRBJ2-1, is EPEVTQTPSHQVTQMGQEVILRCVPISNHLYFYWYRQILGQKVEFLVSFYNNEISEKSEIFDDQFSVERPDGSNFTLKIRSTKLEDSAMYFCASSGRNEQFFGPGTRLTVL.

This clone has a handful of counts. The genes are TRBV24-1 and TRBJ2-7; TRBD1 matches at 7 bases. The CDR3 has 12 residues. Looked up from germline, CDR1 is KGHDR and CDR2 is SFDVKD. V was clipped by 7 bases and J by 5 bases; unmatched bases: 4. The CDR3 DNA reads TGTGCCACCAGCCTGACAGGGAACGAGCAGTACTTC. Protein product: CATSLTGNEQYF.

This clone was observed a handful of times. The chain carries TRBV6-1 and TRBJ1-2, with D possibly TRBD1 on 5 matching bases. V lost 6 bases to trimming and J lost 2 bases, with 10 bases between them. Germline assignment: CDR1 MNHNS and CDR2 SASEGT. There are 13 residues in the CDR3. DNA of the CDR3: TGTGCCAGCAGAGCGGAGGGGAACTATGGCTACACCTTC. Protein sequence: CASRAEGNYGYTF.

The V call is TRBV10-1, the J call TRBJ1-2, with 9 bases identical to TRBD1. Germline CDR1 and CDR2: WNHNN and SYGVQD (reference sequence). Unmatched junction bases numbered 9, after V lost 7 bases and J lost 0 bases. This CDR3 contains 16 residues. The CDR3 DNA sequence: TGCGCCAGCAATCTAGTTGGGACAGGGTCTAACTATGGCTACACCTTC. Amino acid sequence: CASNLVGTGSNYGYTF.

The CDR3 protein is CSVPTSGVRYTQYF. As DNA, the CDR3 is TGCAGCGTCCCGACTAGCGGGGTCCGCTATACGCAGTATTTT. The chain is built from TRBV29-1 and TRBJ2-3; 11 bases match TRBD2. The CDR3 is made up of 14 amino acids. Unmatched junction bases numbered 9, after V lost 6 bases and J lost 7 bases. Looked up from germline, CDR1 is SQVTM and CDR2 is ANQGSEA.

This clone was counted once. The chain employs TRBV5-1 and TRBJ2-1; 10 bases are a match to TRBD1. J was trimmed by 4 bases and V by 4 bases; bases with no gene match: 5. Germline V gene data show CDR1 as SGHRS and CDR2 as YFSETQ. CDR3 length: 15 residues. The CDR3 reads CASSARQGAYNEQFF. The CDR3 DNA is TGCGCCAGCAGCGCCCGACAGGGGGCGTACAATGAGCAGTTCTTC. Full variable domain (outside the CDR3, taken from reference TRBV5-1 and TRBJ2-1): KAGVTQTPRYLIKTRGQQVTLSCSPISGHRSVSWYQQTPGQGLQFLFEYFSETQRNKGNFPGRFSGRQFSNSRSEMNVSTLELGDSALYLCASSARQGAYNEQFFGPGTRLTVL.

V and J are TRBV12-3 or TRBV12-4 and TRBJ2-1; 7 nucleotides align to TRBD1. The ends lost 4 bases at V and 6 bases at J; junction bases unmatched: 3. The CDR3 sequence is 13 residues long. In nucleotides, the CDR3 is TGTGCCAGCAGTTCCTACAGGGGCAATGAGCAGTTCTTC. This translates into CASSSYRGNEQFF.

The V call is TRBV6-5, the J call TRBJ1-2; D is perhaps TRBD1 (5 bases). V was cut by 2 bases and J by 8 bases, with 12 bases left in between. This CDR3 contains 13 residues. CDR1 is MNHEY and CDR2 is SVGAGI in the germline V gene. CDR3: CASSYGAGGGYTF. DNA of the CDR3: TGTGCCAGCAGTTACGGGGCCGGGGGAGGCTACACCTTC.

This clone was detected only once. The J gene is TRBJ1-1, the V gene TRBV4-1; 9 bases line up with TRBD1. The CDR3 length is 16 residues. V was clipped by 4 bases and J by 13 bases; unmatched bases: 19. Germline CDR1 and CDR2: MGHRA and YSYEKL. The CDR3 DNA reads as TGCGCCAGCAGCCGACCGGGACAGGGTGTACCCCAAAGCGGTTTCTTT. It yields the protein CASSRPGQGVPQSGFF.

V gene TRBV10-3 combines with J gene TRBJ1-1; the D gene is possibly TRBD1 (5 bases). The CDR3 runs 14 residues. The V gene lost 4 bases and the J gene lost 1 base, with 10 bases spanning the gap. CDR1 is ENHRY and CDR2 is SYGVKD in the germline V gene. The CDR3 DNA reads as TGTGCCATCAGTGCGAAGGGGCCGAACACTGAAGCTTTCTTT. Protein product: CAISAKGPNTEAFF.

A few counts support this clone. The V call is TRBV5-1, the J call TRBJ2-1, with D possibly being TRBD1 (5 bases). CDR3 length: 17 residues. CDR1 and CDR2 from the germline V gene are SGHRS and YFSETQ. Trimming removed 4 bases from V and 4 bases from J, with 21 bases in between. In DNA, the CDR3 is TGCGCCAGCAGCCTTTCTACAGTCGGGCAGGGTTACAATGAGCAGTTCTTC. Translation gives CASSLSTVGQGYNEQFF. Full variable domain (missing parts from reference TRBV5-1 and TRBJ2-1): KAGVTQTPRYLIKTRGQQVTLSCSPISGHRSVSWYQQTPGQGLQFLFEYFSETQRNKGNFPGRFSGRQFSNSRSEMNVSTLELGDSALYLCASSLSTVGQGYNEQFFGPGTRLTVL.

The V call is TRBV7-2, the J call TRBJ1-1, with 7 bases matching TRBD1. Germline V CDR1 and CDR2: SGHTA, FQGNSA. Trimming at V came to 2 bases and at J to 4 bases, leaving 4 bases not matched to a gene. The CDR3 length is 14 residues. DNA for the CDR3: TGTGCCAGCAGCTTAAGACAGGGCACCACTGAAGCTTTCTTT. Translated, it gives CASSLRQGTTEAFF.

The chain joins TRBV2 to TRBJ1-6; unclear D gene. The length of the CDR3 is 15 residues. Germline loops: CDR1 SNHLY, CDR2 FYNNEI. Trimming removed 11 bases at V and 0 bases at J, with 14 bases between. Here the CDR3 reads CAGGLSSSYNSPLHF. Here the CDR3 DNA reads TGTGCCGGTGGACTTTCGAGCTCCTATAATTCACCCCTCCACTTT.

The CDR3 loop reads CASSPQGSSYGYTF. The CDR3 region has the DNA TGTGCCAGCAGCCCCCAGGGGTCGAGCTATGGCTACACCTTC. This chain joins TRBV6-6 and TRBJ1-2; D is possibly TRBD1 (6 bases). The CDR3 is 14 residues long. The germline V gene has CDR1 MNHNY and CDR2 SVGAGI (reference sequence). With 6 bases removed from V and 4 bases from J, the gap between germline ends came to 15 bases.

The chain combines TRBV13 with TRBJ2-3, with 13 bases fitting TRBD2. J gave up 6 bases and V 5 bases, and 26 bases lay outside the gene matches. In germline, CDR1 is PRHDT, CDR2 FYEKMQ (reference sequence). The CDR3 is made up of 22 amino acids. CDR3 in DNA: TGTGCCAGCAGCCTCAAAGGAGGGGGACTAGCGGGGTTCAGGGCCCCCCCGGATACGCAGTATTTT. Translated: CASSLKGGGLAGFRAPPDTQYF. Full variable domain (remainder filled in from reference TRBV13 and TRBJ2-3): AAGVIQSPRHLIKEKRETATLKCYPIPRHDTVYWYQQGPGQDPQFLISFYEKMQSDKGSIPDRFSAQQFSDYHSELNMSSLELGDSALYFCASSLKGGGLAGFRAPPDTQYFGPGTRLTVL.

V and J are TRBV5-1 and TRBJ2-5; 13 nucleotides align to TRBD2. There are 16 residues in the CDR3. Germline V gene sequence: CDR1 SGHRS, CDR2 YFSETQ. The junction had 11 bases not matched to a gene; V was cut back by 7 bases and J by 5 bases. The CDR3 nucleotides read TGCGCCAGCGGCTCACTAGCGGGGGGGCCTAGGGAGACCCAGTACTTC. Encoded protein: CASGSLAGGPRETQYF. Full variable domain (outside the CDR3, taken from reference TRBV5-1 and TRBJ2-5): KAGVTQTPRYLIKTRGQQVTLSCSPISGHRSVSWYQQTPGQGLQFLFEYFSETQRNKGNFPGRFSGRQFSNSRSEMNVSTLELGDSALYLCASGSLAGGPRETQYFGPGTRLLVL.

The chain recombines TRBV29-1 with TRBJ1-2; 7 nucleotides align to TRBD1. The CDR3 sequence is 15 residues long. J gave up 4 bases and V 5 bases, and 13 bases lay outside the gene matches. Germline loops: CDR1 SQVTM, CDR2 ANQGSEA. Here the CDR3 reads CSVYIQGNAAYGYTF. In DNA form, the CDR3 reads TGCAGCGTTTATATACAGGGGAATGCGGCCTATGGCTACACCTTC.

This rearrangement joins TRBV27 to TRBJ1-1; maybe TRBD1 (6 bases). Per the germline V gene, CDR1 is MNHEY and CDR2 is SMNVEV (reference sequence). CDR3 size: 16 residues. The ends were cut back, 3 bases at V and 5 bases at J, with 19 bases in the middle. The DNA of the CDR3 is TGTGCCAGCAGTTTCCTCACCTCAGGGGAGAAAACTGAAGCTTTCTTT. This sequence encodes CASSFLTSGEKTEAFF.

This sequence joins TRBV9 and TRBJ2-7, with 7 bases that match TRBD1. Germline assignment: CDR1 SGDLS and CDR2 YYNGEE. The CDR3 length is 15 residues. V lost 4 bases, J lost 6 bases, and 13 bases stayed unmatched. The CDR3 region has the DNA TGTGCCAGCAGCCCTCTCGACAGGGTCGAGGGCGAGCAGTACTTC. Translation: CASSPLDRVEGEQYF. The full variable domain, completed using reference TRBV9 and TRBJ2-7, is DSGVTQTPKHLITATGQRVTLRCSPRSGDLSVYWYQQSLDQGLQFLIQYYNGEERAKGNILERFSAQQFPDLHSELNLSSLELGDSALYFCASSPLDRVEGEQYFGPGTRLTVT.

V is TRBV27 and J is TRBJ1-3; the match to TRBD1 covers 7 bases. Germline V gene sequence: CDR1 MNHEY, CDR2 SMNVEV (reference sequence). This CDR3 comprises 13 residues. V gave up 3 bases and J gave up 7 bases; unmatched junction bases: 3. CDR3 in amino acids: CASSLTGLNTIYF. In nucleotides, the CDR3 is TGTGCCAGCAGTTTGACAGGGCTGAACACCATATATTTT.

This clone was found a few times. The chain links TRBV4-1 to TRBJ2-2, with TRBD2 matching 14 bases. CDR3 size: 16 residues. J was trimmed by 8 bases and V by 3 bases; bases with no gene match: 5. The V gene's germline CDR1 is MGHRA and CDR2 YSYEKL. The CDR3 is CASSQRTSGGTGELFF. The CDR3 DNA sequence: TGCGCCAGCAGCCAGAGGACTAGCGGGGGGACTGGGGAGCTGTTTTTT.

The J gene is TRBJ1-2, the V gene TRBV10-3; D not resolved. CDR1 ENHRY and CDR2 SYGVKD come from the germline V gene. This CDR3 has 11 amino acids. With 3 bases removed from V and 11 bases from J, the gap between germline ends came to 10 bases. The CDR3 is CAISDLRAYTF. CDR3 bases: TGTGCCATCAGTGACCTCAGAGCGTACACCTTC.

This clone was seen only once. The chain joins TRBV27 to TRBJ2-7; 7 bases line up with TRBD1. CDR3 size: 15 residues. The V gene's germline CDR1 is MNHEY and CDR2 SMNVEV (reference sequence). V shed 5 bases and J 2 bases; nucleotides not matched to a gene: 9. The CDR3 protein is CASSGYPTGTYEQYF. The CDR3 DNA reads TGTGCCAGCAGTGGGTACCCGACAGGGACCTACGAGCAGTACTTC.

This chain links TRBV14 with TRBJ2-2, with TRBD1 identical over 7 bases. This CDR3 is 16 amino acids long. V trimming: 0 bases; J trimming: 7 bases; junction bases outside the gene matches: 8. Germline CDR1 SGHDN, CDR2 FVKESK. CDR3 sequence reads: CASSQDIGRGYGELFF. The CDR3, as DNA: TGTGCCAGCAGCCAAGATATCGGCAGGGGGTACGGGGAGCTGTTTTTT.